Below, 19 T cell receptor beta chains from the same sample are listed, as sequenced in a study of OX40 agonist ivuxolimab in advanced cancers. This table comes from immunoSEQ multiplex PCR, and its TCRdb copy is limited to in-frame clones, with some not included. The sample carries 15,000 or so clones, roughly nine tenths recorded once. The sample here was CD4+ or CD8+ T cells sorted from blood, taken in a trial of the OX40 agonist ivuxolimab. The source of these receptors is an adult with an advanced solid tumor such as melanoma, head and neck, liver or kidney cancer.

The chain uses TRBV7-6 and TRBJ1-1, with TRBD1 as a possible D gene (6 bases). With 6 bases removed from V and 1 base from J, the gap between germline ends came to 18 bases. CDR1 and CDR2 (germline): SGHVS, FNYEAQ. This CDR3 comprises 16 residues. The CDR3 protein is CASRPASGGANTEAFF. The CDR3 DNA sequence: TGTGCCAGCAGGCCGGCGTCGGGGGGCGCGAACACTGAAGCTTTCTTT.

The chain has TRBV9 and TRBJ2-7; unclear D gene. The germline V and J ends were trimmed by 3 bases and 6 bases, with 13 bases remaining between them. Germline assignment: CDR1 SGDLS and CDR2 YYNGEE. This CDR3 region has 13 residues. CDR3 bases: TGTGCCAGCAGCGACGAATCGGTCGGCGAGCAGTACTTC. Protein product: CASSDESVGEQYF.

V is TRBV7-6 and J is TRBJ2-5, with TRBD1 matching 9 bases. TRBJ2-7 explains the end of the DNA better; the J call may be wrong. This CDR3 is 14 amino acids long. Germline V lookup: CDR1 SGHVS, CDR2 FNYEAQ. The CDR3 nucleotides are TGTGCCAGCAGCTTGGGACAGGGTGGCTACGAGCAGTACTTC. Its protein is CASSLGQGGYEQYF.

This chain links TRBV10-3 with TRBJ1-2; the D is unclear. CDR3 size: 14 residues. Germline-derived CDR1 and CDR2 are ENHRY and SYGVKD. V shed 0 bases and J shed 4 bases, with 9 bases lying between them. CDR3 nucleotide sequence: TGTGCCATCAGTGAGTCCCCCAAGGCCTATGGCTACACCTTC. It yields the protein CAISESPKAYGYTF.

The chain is built from TRBV11-2 and TRBJ2-2; the D is unclear. The ends were cut back, 5 bases at V and 2 bases at J, with 6 bases in the middle. There are 13 residues in the CDR3. Germline lookup yields CDR1 SGHAT and CDR2 FQNNGV. CDR3 loop: CASSHRNTGELFF. The CDR3 nucleotides read TGTGCCAGCAGCCATAGAAACACCGGGGAGCTGTTTTTT.

The V and J genes are TRBV6-5 and TRBJ1-2; perhaps TRBD1 as D (5 bases). The CDR3 sequence is 13 residues long. Germline V lookup: CDR1 MNHEY, CDR2 SVGAGI. Trimming removed 7 bases at V and 4 bases at J, with 13 bases between. The CDR3 sequence is CASTSGISYGYTF. The CDR3 coding sequence is TGTGCCAGCACGTCAGGGATTTCCTATGGCTACACCTTC.

In DNA, the CDR3 is TGTGCCAGCAGCGTAGGGATACGGGGGGGCACAGATACGCAGTATTTT. As protein: CASSVGIRGGTDTQYF. The chain recombines TRBV9 with TRBJ2-3, with 7 bases that match TRBD2. J was trimmed by 1 base and V by 0 bases; bases with no gene match: 5. Per the germline V gene, CDR1 is SGDLS and CDR2 is YYNGEE. The CDR3 has 16 amino acids.

The CDR3, as DNA: TGTGCCAGCAGCGTAGAAGCCCCAATGCGAGATTCACCCCTCCACTTT. Translating gives CASSVEAPMRDSPLHF. The chain combines TRBV9 with TRBJ1-6; D unresolved. V lost 0 bases and J 8 bases, leaving 15 bases between the germline ends. Germline-derived CDR1 and CDR2 are SGDLS and YYNGEE. This CDR3 contains 16 residues.

This clone was observed a few times. The chain recombines TRBV6-1 with TRBJ2-7, with TRBD1 matching over 7 bases. Trimming removed 1 base from V and 0 bases from J; junction bases left unmatched: 3. There are 15 residues in the CDR3. CDR1 is MNHNS and CDR2 is SASEGT in the germline V gene. In DNA form, the CDR3 reads TGTGCCAGCAGTGAAGGGGACAGAACCTCCTACGAGCAGTACTTC. Translated: CASSEGDRTSYEQYF.

This clone was found a few times. V and J are TRBV10-1 and TRBJ2-3; D unresolved. The germline gives CDR1 WNHNN, CDR2 SYGVQD (reference sequence). Trimming stripped 4 bases from V and 0 bases from J, with 14 bases between. There are 16 residues in the CDR3. The CDR3 region is CASSVSAFHSTDTQYF. The DNA for the CDR3 is TGCGCCAGCAGTGTTTCGGCTTTTCATAGCACAGATACGCAGTATTTT.

The chain recombines TRBV7-6 with TRBJ2-7, with D possibly being TRBD2 (5 bases). The ends were cut back, 2 bases at V and 7 bases at J, with 15 bases in the middle. The germline V gene has CDR1 SGHVS and CDR2 FNYEAQ. There are 14 residues in the CDR3. The CDR3 protein is CASSLIRDGGEQYF. The CDR3, as DNA: TGTGCCAGCAGCTTAATACGGGATGGTGGGGAGCAGTACTTC.

This chain links TRBV21-1 with TRBJ1-6. TRBV21-1 constitutes a pseudogene. This CDR3 is built from 16 residues. The CDR3 DNA reads as TGTGCCAGCATCTTCCCAGGGACCCCATATAATTCACCCCTCCACTTT. This translates into CASIFPGTPYNSPLHF.

Comment on this clone: Since a much larger clone is just one base distant, this may be a read error. The chain uses TRBV7-9 and TRBJ2-7; D is uncertain. The CDR3 is 11 amino acids. V gave up 5 bases and J gave up 3 bases, with 5 bases separating them. Germline CDR1 is SEHNR and CDR2 is FQNEAQ (reference sequence). CDR3 loop: CASSLNYEQYF. The CDR3 coding sequence is TGTGCCAGCAGCCTCAACTACGAGCAGTACTTC.

This chain uses TRBV6-6 with TRBJ2-1; no clear D. V lost 0 bases to trimming and J lost 8 bases, with 5 bases between them. Germline CDR1 is MNHNY and CDR2 is SVGAGI (reference sequence). The CDR3 contains 12 residues. The CDR3 sequence: CASSYSLHEQFF. CDR3 DNA sequence: TGTGCCAGCAGTTACTCGTTGCATGAGCAGTTCTTC.

CDR3 DNA: TGTGCCATCAGTGAAGAGGGGCCCACCTACAATGAGCAGTTCTTC. It yields the protein CAISEEGPTYNEQFF. V and J are TRBV10-3 and TRBJ2-1, with D tentatively TRBD1 or TRBD2 (5 bases each). Germline-derived CDR1 and CDR2 are ENHRY and SYGVKD. Trimming shortened V by 3 bases and J by 2 bases, and 11 bases separated the two germline ends. This CDR3 has 15 amino acids.

The chain uses TRBV27 and TRBJ2-5, with D perhaps matching TRBD1 (5 bases). The closer fit of TRBJ2-7 to the DNA end suggests the J call may be wrong. This CDR3 has 13 amino acids. Germline V gene data show CDR1 as MNHEY and CDR2 as SMNVEV (reference sequence). The DNA of the CDR3 is TGTGCCAGCAGTTTGATGTCAGGGTCCGAGCAGTACTTC. Protein product: CASSLMSGSEQYF.

The chain has TRBV5-4 and TRBJ2-3, with a possible D match to TRBD1 (6 bases). The CDR3 consists of 16 residues. Germline lookup yields CDR1 SGHNT and CDR2 YYREEE (reference sequence). V lost 1 base, J lost 0 bases, and 12 bases lay in between. CDR3 loop: CASSLRRTVSTDTQYF. The CDR3 nucleotides are TGTGCCAGCAGCTTGCGACGGACAGTTAGCACAGATACGCAGTATTTT.

V is TRBV28 and J is TRBJ2-3; D unresolved. The CDR3 extends over 15 amino acids. In germline, CDR1 is MDHEN, CDR2 SYDVKM. V lost 3 bases and J lost 3, with 13 bases in between. In DNA, the CDR3 is TGTGCCAGCAGTTTTCAGGAGATAACGACAGATACGCAGTATTTT. Protein product: CASSFQEITTDTQYF. Full variable domain (remainder filled in from reference TRBV28 and TRBJ2-3): DVKVTQSSRYLVKRTGEKVFLECVQDMDHENMFWYRQDPGLGLRLIYFSYDVKMKEKGDIPEGYSVSREKKERFSLILESASTNQTSMYLCASSFQEITTDTQYFGPGTRLTVL.

The V gene is TRBV13, the J gene TRBJ2-3; the match to TRBD2 covers 8 bases. The CDR3 is 17 residues long. CDR1 is PRHDT, CDR2 FYEKMQ, per germline (reference sequence). V lost 5 bases, J lost 2 bases, and 12 bases stayed unmatched. CDR3 nucleotide sequence: TGTGCCAGCAGCCTCTTTAGCGGGGTCGACCCCACAGATACGCAGTATTTT. Residues: CASSLFSGVDPTDTQYF.